The subject of this entry is one T cell receptor beta chain. No antigen is known for it. It has no much larger one-base neighbor in the sample; base qualities were not kept. This sample stems from a study of cytomegalovirus exposure and HLA in healthy donors (dated by TCRdb to about 2017). Turning to the overall study: A later analysis indicated that the 110 or so validation repertoires were generated on the platform also employed for the approximately 670 repertoires of the first cohort. The study was designed to test whether signatures of past pathogen exposure could be identified by cataloging public T cell receptors. Besides the first cohort of around 670 subjects, a separate validation cohort made up of around 120 different subjects was used. High-throughput TCR immunosequencing, statistical association of individual TCRs with disease status, and machine learning were combined to predict cytomegalovirus infection status. General findings and caveats noted by the study authors: In both the original and validation cohorts, the classifier was reported to diagnose cytomegalovirus status with high specificity and sensitivity. A total of about 180 TCR beta chains were listed by the study as associated with cytomegalovirus. It was suggested by the authors that the approach could potentially be generalized to other disease states and immunological phenotypes. Across donors, most TCR sequences were observed very rarely, whereas some public TCRs were present in many individuals. In a later analysis, TCRs clustered in the first cohort were found to also tend to co-occur in the 120 or so validation repertoires, with approximately 94% of cluster scores above 0. A few of the identified cytomegalovirus-associated TCR beta chains were confirmed in vitro to be specific for cytomegalovirus antigens. A later analysis lacked HLA typing for the validation cohort, so it scored co-occurrence in that cohort across all 130 or so repertoires.

Library preparation employed the immunoSEQ multiplex PCR assay. For the original study's pipeline: To diagnose cytomegalovirus status from the catalog of TCR beta chain sequences, a statistical classification framework was built. This is the immuneACCESS table as TCRdb keeps it, with only in-frame sequences that have V and J called. A part of the clones is gone; compared with another copy, unresolved V genes explain less than half, and the rest is unexplained. The DNA gave D and trimming, while V, J and clone size come from that table. The sample has approximately 98,000 clones on record, roughly 95% of them singletons. The top ten clones comprise roughly 0.7% of the sample. Sequences SGHAT (CDR1) and FQNNGV (CDR2) are obtained from the germline V gene. Trimmed from V: 2 bases; trimmed from J: 7 bases; junction bases lacking a gene match: 3. The CDR3, cysteine through phenylalanine, is 14 amino acids long. The only DNA kept is the CDR3, 42 bases in frame from the first base.

Donors formed part of the validation cohort, which comprised about 120 subjects and was distinct from the first cohort of 666 subjects. The chain is made from TRBV11-2 and TRBJ1-4; 8 of the junction bases match TRBD1. The specimen sequenced was PBMCs. The clonotype was recovered from a woman aged 18 to 35 in good health and CMV-seronegative. The CDR3 corresponds to CASSLQGAGEKLFF. In nucleotide form, the sequence is TGTGCCAGCAGCTTACAGGGGGCAGGTGAAAAACTGTTTTTT.